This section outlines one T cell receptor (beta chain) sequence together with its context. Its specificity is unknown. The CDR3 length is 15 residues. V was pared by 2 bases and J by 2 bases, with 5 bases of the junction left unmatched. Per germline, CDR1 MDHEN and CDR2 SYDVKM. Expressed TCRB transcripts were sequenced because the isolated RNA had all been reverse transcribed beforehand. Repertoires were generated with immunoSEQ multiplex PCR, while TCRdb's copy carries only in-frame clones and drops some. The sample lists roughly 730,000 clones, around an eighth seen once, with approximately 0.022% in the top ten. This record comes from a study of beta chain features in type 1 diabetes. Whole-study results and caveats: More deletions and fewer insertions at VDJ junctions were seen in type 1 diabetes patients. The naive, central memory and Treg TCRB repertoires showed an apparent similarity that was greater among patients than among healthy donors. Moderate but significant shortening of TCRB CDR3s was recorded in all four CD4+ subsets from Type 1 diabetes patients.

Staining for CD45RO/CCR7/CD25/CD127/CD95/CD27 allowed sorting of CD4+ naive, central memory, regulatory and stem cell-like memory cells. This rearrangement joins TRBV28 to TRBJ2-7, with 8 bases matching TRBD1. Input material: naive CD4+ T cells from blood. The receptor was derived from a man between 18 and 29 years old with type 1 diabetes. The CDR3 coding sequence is TGTGCCAGCAGTTTAGGGGCAGGGGGCCCCTACGAGCAGTACTTC. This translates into CASSLGAGGPYEQYF.